The 32 T cell receptor beta chains in this list originate from one sample, sequenced in a study of early T cells in non-severe SARS-CoV-2 infection. Each CDR3 protein gets one entry after TCRdb re-called the 5' RACE reads with MiXCR. The table has roughly 46,000 distinct CDR3 sequences, around 7% seen once. Input material: whole blood. These TCRs come from an adult who was a healthcare worker with PCR-confirmed SARS-CoV-2 infection or an uninfected control (not recorded which).

This clonotype is labeled medium-sized. The chain couples TRBV7-3 to TRBJ2-4; D perhaps matches TRBD1 (6 bases). V lost 5 bases and J 5 bases, leaving 10 bases between the germline ends. The V gene's germline CDR1 is SGHTA and CDR2 FQGTGA. The CDR3 extends over 13 amino acids. The DNA of the CDR3 is TGTGCCAGCAGCGTAGGGACACAAAACATTCAGTACTTC. It specifies CASSVGTQNIQYF.

The genes are TRBV5-1 and TRBJ2-1, with 10 bases matching TRBD1. The CDR3 has 16 residues. The V and J ends lost 4 bases and 3 bases, in that order; junction bases with no gene match: 7. Germline V gives CDR1 SGHRS, CDR2 YFSETQ. CDR3 nucleotides: TGCGCCAGCAGCCCGTGGACAGGGGGTTTCTACAATGAGCAGTTCTTC. This gives the protein CASSPWTGGFYNEQFF.

The CDR3 nucleotides read TGTGCCAGCTCACCGAGGAATGAAAAACTGTTTTTT. This codes for CASSPRNEKLFF. The chain has TRBV18 and TRBJ1-4; no firm D call. The CDR3 covers 12 residues. The V end was cut by 3 bases, the J end by 5 bases, with 4 bases between. Germline-derived CDR1 and CDR2 are KGHSH and LQKENI. The full variable domain, in which reference TRBV18 and TRBJ1-4 provide the parts outside the CDR3, is NAGVMQNPRHLVRRRGQEARLRCSPMKGHSHVYWYRQLPEEGLKFMVYLQKENIIDESGMPKERFSAEFPKEGPSILRIQQVVRGDSAAYFCASSPRNEKLFFGSGTQLSVL.

This clonotype was seen a handful of times. CDR3 residues: CASRDTDTQYF. The CDR3 DNA is TGTGCCAGCAGGGACACAGATACGCAGTATTTT. The rearrangement joins TRBV6-1 to TRBJ2-3; D gene ambiguous. Trimming cost V 6 bases and J 2 bases, with 3 bases left between them. Germline V CDR1 and CDR2: MNHNS, SASEGT. The CDR3 totals 11 residues.

The gene calls are TRBV29-1 and TRBJ1-2; 7 bases align to TRBD1. CDR3 length: 11 amino acids. After removal of 7 bases from V and 6 bases from J, the junction contained 5 bases not matched to a gene. The germline V gene encodes CDR1 SQVTM and CDR2 ANQGSEA. The CDR3 nucleotides are TGCAGCGAGGGGACAGCAGATGGCTACACCTTC. It specifies CSEGTADGYTF.

The chain recombines TRBV7-9 with TRBJ2-7; maybe TRBD2 (6 bases). Germline V gene sequence: CDR1 SEHNR, CDR2 FQNEAQ (reference sequence). There are 15 residues in the CDR3. Trimming stripped 5 bases from V and 2 bases from J, with 16 bases between. The CDR3 spells CASSGTGTGAYEQYF. Written as DNA, the CDR3 is TGTGCCAGCAGCGGGACCGGGACTGGAGCCTACGAGCAGTACTTC.

V is TRBV6-6 and J is TRBJ1-1, with TRBD1 identical over 7 bases. With V trimmed by 2 bases and J by 6 bases, 3 bases remained unmatched. The CDR3 is 13 amino acids. Germline values: CDR1 MNHNY, CDR2 SVGAGI (reference sequence). The CDR3 loop reads CASSYPGGPEAFF. Here the CDR3 DNA reads TGTGCCAGCAGTTACCCAGGGGGTCCTGAAGCTTTCTTT.

This clonotype was counted only a few times. This chain uses TRBV5-1 with TRBJ2-6, with unresolved D. Germline V gives CDR1 SGHRS, CDR2 YFSETQ. The CDR3 contains 15 residues. Trimming removed 0 bases from V and 0 bases from J, with 4 bases in between. Here the CDR3 reads CASSLAFSGANVLTF. CDR3 bases: TGCGCCAGCAGCTTGGCATTCTCTGGGGCCAACGTCCTGACTTTC.

This clonotype was observed many times. V usage is TRBV7-7 and J usage is TRBJ2-6; the D gene is possibly TRBD2 (6 bases). This CDR3 has 16 amino acids. Per the germline V gene, CDR1 is SSHAT and CDR2 is FNYEAQ (reference sequence). V shed 5 bases and J shed 0 bases, with 11 bases lying between them. Here the CDR3 reads CASSTGLSSGANVLTF. The CDR3 DNA sequence: TGTGCCAGCAGCACAGGACTAAGCTCTGGGGCCAACGTCCTGACTTTC.

The chain links TRBV7-2 to TRBJ1-5; D call uncertain. Deletions cut 1 base from V and 6 bases from J, with 10 bases between. This CDR3 comprises 14 residues. Germline V CDR1 and CDR2: SGHTA, FQGNSA. The DNA for the CDR3 is TGTGCCAGCAGCTTAGGGGCAGAGGTTCAGCCCCAGCATTTT. Translation: CASSLGAEVQPQHF.

This clonotype showed up many times. The rearrangement uses TRBV15 and TRBJ1-5; D is unclear. V lost 1 base and J lost 1, with 14 bases in between. The CDR3 sequence is 17 residues long. Germline CDR1 LNHNV, CDR2 YYDKDF (reference sequence). This CDR3 reads CATSRGPGVLSNQPQHF. The CDR3 DNA sequence: TGTGCCACCAGCAGAGGCCCTGGGGTCCTGAGCAATCAGCCCCAGCATTTT.

In this sample, this clonotype turned up many times. The chain couples TRBV7-2 to TRBJ2-7; 12 bases are a match to TRBD1. Germline V gene data show CDR1 as SGHTA and CDR2 as FQGNSA. Unmatched junction bases numbered 7, after V lost 6 bases and J lost 4 bases. The CDR3 has 15 residues. DNA for the CDR3: TGTGCCAGCAGTTCACGGGACAGGGGGCGGTACGAGCAGTACTTC. It yields the protein CASSSRDRGRYEQYF.

The chain couples TRBV7-9 to TRBJ1-1; 9 positions match TRBD1. Germline-derived CDR1 and CDR2 are SEHNR and FQNEAQ (reference sequence). This CDR3 is 12 amino acids long. The J segment lost 12 bases and the V segment lost 5 bases, leaving 7 bases of the junction unmatched. The CDR3 DNA reads TGTGCCAGCAGCCTGGACAGGGGAGCAACTTTCTTT. Encoded protein: CASSLDRGATFF. Based on the CDR3 plus reference TRBV7-9 and TRBJ1-1, the full variable domain is DTGVSQNPRHKITKRGQNVTFRCDPISEHNRLYWYRQTLGQGPEFLTYFQNEAQLEKSRLLSDRFSAERPKGSFSTLEIQRTEQGDSAMYLCASSLDRGATFFGQGTRLTVV.

The J gene is TRBJ2-1, the V gene TRBV29-1; the D is unclear. This CDR3 has 14 residues. Germline V gene lookup returns CDR1 SQVTM and CDR2 ANQGSEA. Between the trimmed V and J ends, which lost 4 bases and 8 bases, there was a span of 18 bases. The CDR3 DNA follows: TGCAGCGTTGTTCCCGTTTCCCTCCGCGATGAGCAGTTCTTC. The encoded protein is CSVVPVSLRDEQFF.

This clonotype has a handful of counts. This sequence joins TRBV12-3 or TRBV12-4 and TRBJ2-5; weak D call: TRBD1 (5 bases). The CDR3 spans 13 residues. Trimming pared 5 bases from V and 9 bases from J, leaving 16 bases between. CDR3 protein: CASSPPSGRAQYF. The CDR3 DNA sequence: TGTGCCAGCAGTCCCCCATCCGGCAGGGCCCAGTACTTC.

This rearrangement joins TRBV10-3 to TRBJ2-5, with 7 bases aligning to TRBD2. Germline CDR1 and CDR2: ENHRY and SYGVKD. Trimming removed 10 bases from V and 1 base from J; junction bases left unmatched: 6. The CDR3 contains 13 residues. CDR3 sequence (DNA): TGTGCCACCTCGGAGCGGGGCCAAGAGACCCAGTACTTC. Translated: CATSERGQETQYF.

The chain uses TRBV29-1 and TRBJ2-7; 7 bases match TRBD1. Unmatched junction bases numbered 5, after V lost 4 bases and J lost 2 bases. This CDR3 spans 13 amino acids. In germline, CDR1 is SQVTM, CDR2 ANQGSEA. CDR3 amino acids: CSVATGATYEQYF. For the CDR3, the DNA is TGCAGCGTTGCCACAGGGGCGACCTACGAGCAGTACTTC.

The V call is TRBV7-9, the J call TRBJ2-7; the match to TRBD1 covers 7 bases. CDR1 and CDR2 (germline): SEHNR, FQNEAQ (reference sequence). V was clipped by 5 bases and J by 2 bases; unmatched bases: 6. The CDR3 covers 14 residues. CDR3 loop: CASSLRDRAYEQYF. The CDR3 nucleotides read TGTGCCAGCAGCCTCCGGGACAGAGCCTACGAGCAGTACTTC.

The chain joins TRBV29-1 to TRBJ2-1, with TRBD1 matching 7 bases. The CDR3 consists of 12 residues. V gave up 6 bases and J gave up 4 bases; unmatched junction bases: 3. Germline V gene sequence: CDR1 SQVTM, CDR2 ANQGSEA. CDR3 DNA sequence: TGCAGCGTAACAGGGGCGTACAATGAGCAGTTCTTC. It yields the protein CSVTGAYNEQFF.

In this sample, this clonotype turned up a few times. V usage is TRBV20-1 and J usage is TRBJ1-1; the match to TRBD1 covers 8 bases. Per germline, CDR1 DFQATT and CDR2 SNEGSKA (reference sequence). With 4 bases clipped from V and 5 bases from J, the junction kept 3 bases outside the gene matches. This CDR3 spans 12 amino acids. The CDR3 is CSAKTGGTEAFF. The CDR3 bases are TGCAGTGCTAAAACAGGGGGGACTGAAGCTTTCTTT.

In this sample, this clonotype turned up many times. The chain employs TRBV29-1 and TRBJ1-1, with a tentative D call TRBD1 (5 bases). The ends were cut back, 4 bases at V and 5 bases at J, with 14 bases in the middle. This CDR3 contains 13 residues. Germline CDR1 and CDR2: SQVTM and ANQGSEA. CDR3 coding DNA: TGCAGCGTTGTCAAAGGGACGTGGACTGAAGCTTTCTTT. It codes for CSVVKGTWTEAFF.

This clonotype was recorded a few times. This chain links TRBV2 with TRBJ1-2; no firm D call. V shed 3 bases and J shed 4 bases, with 9 bases lying between them. The CDR3 is made up of 13 amino acids. Germline CDR1 and CDR2: SNHLY and FYNNEI. CDR3 sequence (DNA): TGTGCCAGCAGTGATCGGTCCGGCTATGGCTACACCTTC. Its translation is CASSDRSGYGYTF.

This clonotype was observed at least ten times. The chain has TRBV10-2 and TRBJ1-5; 8 nucleotides agree with TRBD1. The V gene's germline CDR1 is WSHSY and CDR2 SAAADI. Losses at the gene ends were 2 bases for V and 5 bases for J; bases not matched to a gene: 5. This CDR3 is built from 15 residues. The DNA for the CDR3 is TGCGCCAGCAGTGAGGGACAGGGAGATGATCAGCCCCAGCATTTT. It yields the protein CASSEGQGDDQPQHF.

This clonotype was observed a few times. The chain links TRBV7-9 to TRBJ2-3; no clear D gene. V shed 7 bases and J shed 0 bases, with 11 bases lying between them. This CDR3 comprises 14 residues. Germline loops: CDR1 SEHNR, CDR2 FQNEAQ (reference sequence). In DNA, the CDR3 is TGTGCCAGCAAAGTTGATCCCAGCACAGATACGCAGTATTTT. Amino acid sequence: CASKVDPSTDTQYF. Full variable domain (missing parts from reference TRBV7-9 and TRBJ2-3): DTGVSQNPRHKITKRGQNVTFRCDPISEHNRLYWYRQTLGQGPEFLTYFQNEAQLEKSRLLSDRFSAERPKGSFSTLEIQRTEQGDSAMYLCASKVDPSTDTQYFGPGTRLTVL.

The chain recombines TRBV19 with TRBJ1-2; D is uncertain. In germline, CDR1 is LNHDA, CDR2 SQIVND (reference sequence). This CDR3 is built from 13 residues. Deletions cut 3 bases from V and 2 bases from J, with 7 bases between. The CDR3 here is CASSINANYGYTF. In nucleotides, the CDR3 is TGTGCCAGTAGTATCAATGCGAACTATGGCTACACCTTC. The whole variable domain, remainder taken from reference TRBV19 and TRBJ1-2, is DGGITQSPKYLFRKEGQNVTLSCEQNLNHDAMYWYRQDPGQGLRLIYYSQIVNDFQKGDIAEGYSVSREKKESFPLTVTSAQKNPTAFYLCASSINANYGYTFGSGTRLTVV.

This clonotype appeared a few times. The chain joins TRBV5-1 to TRBJ2-1; 16 nucleotides line up with TRBD2. V dropped 4 bases and J dropped 0; count of bases not matched to a gene: 4. In germline, CDR1 is SGHRS, CDR2 YFSETQ. The CDR3 is 18 residues long. For the CDR3, the DNA is TGCGCCAGCAGCGGGACTAGCGGGGGGGCCCGCTCCTACAATGAGCAGTTCTTC. It encodes CASSGTSGGARSYNEQFF.

This clonotype was detected a few times. The CDR3 nucleotides read TGTGCCAGTCGAAAAGGGGGACAGGGGAACACTGAAGCTTTCTTT. It encodes CASRKGGQGNTEAFF. The chain is built from TRBV6-2 or TRBV6-3 and TRBJ1-1; TRBD1 agrees at 9 bases. The CDR3 has 15 residues. Germline-derived CDR1 and CDR2 are MNHEY and SVGEGT. V lost 9 bases and J lost 1; bases outside the gene matches: 9.

This clonotype was recorded many times. This rearrangement joins TRBV11-3 to TRBJ1-1, with D unclear. Germline V lookup: CDR1 SGHNT, CDR2 YENEEA. The germline V and J ends were trimmed by 3 bases and 3 bases, with 8 bases remaining between them. The CDR3 covers 13 residues. This CDR3 is CASSFYGDTEAFF. The CDR3 DNA is TGTGCCAGCAGCTTTTACGGGGACACTGAAGCTTTCTTT.

This clonotype was seen a few times. The chain carries TRBV12-3 or TRBV12-4 and TRBJ2-1; D might be TRBD1 or TRBD2, each matching 5 bases. Trimming stripped 1 base from V and 9 bases from J, with 10 bases between. This CDR3 contains 13 residues. The CDR3 nucleotides are TGTGCCAGCAGTTTAGTAGGGGCGGGTGAGCAGTTCTTC. Protein product: CASSLVGAGEQFF.

This clonotype was picked up a small number of times. The V gene is TRBV18, the J gene TRBJ2-1, with 7 bases that match TRBD1. V shed 5 bases, J shed 9 bases, and the junction held 4 bases outside the gene matches. The CDR3 runs to 12 residues. Per the germline V gene, CDR1 is KGHSH and CDR2 is LQKENI. This CDR3 is CASSSDRAEQFF. In nucleotides, the CDR3 is TGTGCCAGCTCATCCGACAGGGCTGAGCAGTTCTTC. Full variable domain (missing parts from reference TRBV18 and TRBJ2-1): NAGVMQNPRHLVRRRGQEARLRCSPMKGHSHVYWYRQLPEEGLKFMVYLQKENIIDESGMPKERFSAEFPKEGPSILRIQQVVRGDSAAYFCASSSDRAEQFFGPGTRLTVL.

This clonotype has only a few counts. The rearrangement uses TRBV4-3 and TRBJ2-3; the D is unclear. Trimming took 6 bases from V and 2 from J, leaving 12 bases between them. This CDR3 is built from 14 residues. The V gene's germline CDR1 is LGHNA and CDR2 YSLEER. CDR3 region: CASRVEESTDTQYF. The CDR3 DNA sequence: TGCGCCAGCAGGGTAGAGGAGTCCACAGATACGCAGTATTTT.

This clonotype has more than one count but fewer than ten. The J gene is TRBJ2-7, the V gene TRBV30, with D perhaps matching TRBD1 (6 bases). This CDR3 spans 14 amino acids. CDR1 and CDR2 from the germline V gene are GTSNPN and SVGIG (reference sequence). V was trimmed by 1 base and J by 5 bases, leaving 15 bases between them. CDR3 amino acids: CAWSGGHGEDEQYF. The CDR3 DNA is TGTGCCTGGAGTGGGGGACATGGAGAGGACGAGCAGTACTTC.